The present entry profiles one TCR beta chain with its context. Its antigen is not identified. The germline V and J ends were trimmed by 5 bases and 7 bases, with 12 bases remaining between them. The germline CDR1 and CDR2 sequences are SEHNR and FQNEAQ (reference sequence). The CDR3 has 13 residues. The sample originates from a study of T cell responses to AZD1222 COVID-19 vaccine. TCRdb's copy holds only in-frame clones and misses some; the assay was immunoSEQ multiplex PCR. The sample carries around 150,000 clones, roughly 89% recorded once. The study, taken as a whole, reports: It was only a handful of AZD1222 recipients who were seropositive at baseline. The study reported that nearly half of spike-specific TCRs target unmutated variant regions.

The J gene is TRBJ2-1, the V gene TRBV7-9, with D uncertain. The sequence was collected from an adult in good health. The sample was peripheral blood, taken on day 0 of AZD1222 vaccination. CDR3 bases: TGTGCCAGCAGCCAAGGAGCCAAGAATGAGCAGTTCTTC. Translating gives CASSQGAKNEQFF. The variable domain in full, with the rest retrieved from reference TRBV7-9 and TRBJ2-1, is DTGVSQNPRHKITKRGQNVTFRCDPISEHNRLYWYRQTLGQGPEFLTYFQNEAQLEKSRLLSDRFSAERPKGSFSTLEIQRTEQGDSAMYLCASSQGAKNEQFFGPGTRLTVL.